The rows below give T cell receptor beta chains drawn from one sample of a study of T cells after yellow fever vaccination. TCRdb fed the 5' RACE reads into MiXCR, producing one record per CDR3 protein. The table lists some 300,000 distinct CDR3 sequences, around 10% of them singletons. Source: CD4+ T cells sorted from PBMCs, taken 5 days after the yellow fever booster vaccination. These receptors were collected from a man aged 18 to 30 who received the YFV17D yellow fever vaccine. CDR3s include the opening cysteine and the closing phenylalanine or tryptophan. Fields, in order: CDR3 protein, CDR3 DNA, V gene, D gene, clone size, J gene. The D gene is left open where the match is weak. The listing skips clone size in some rows; elsewhere it reads once, few, many or a size class.

CDR3 protein: CASSLFRGLSSGANVLTF
CDR3 DNA: TGTGCCAGCAGTTTGTTTCGGGGCTTAAGCTCTGGGGCCAACGTCCTGACTTTC
V gene: TRBV12-3/TRBV12-4
D gene: .
clone size: .
J gene: TRBJ2-6

CDR3 protein: CASSLERGGLPEQFF
CDR3 DNA: TGCGCCAGCAGCTTGGAGCGGGGGGGCCTTCCCGAGCAGTTCTTC
V gene: TRBV5-1
D gene: TRBD2
clone size: few
J gene: TRBJ2-1

CDR3 protein: CASSEQGFWQPQHF
CDR3 DNA: TGCGCCAGCAGTGAGCAGGGGTTCTGGCAGCCCCAGCATTTT
V gene: TRBV10-2
D gene: .
clone size: .
J gene: TRBJ1-5

CDR3 protein: CASRTRVGTTSTDTQYF
CDR3 DNA: TGTGCCAGCAGGACCCGGGTTGGGACAACTAGCACAGATACGCAGTATTTT
V gene: TRBV6-1
D gene: .
clone size: .
J gene: TRBJ2-3

CDR3 protein: CASSLAQINTGELFF
CDR3 DNA: TGTGCCAGCAGCTTAGCGCAGATTAACACCGGGGAGCTGTTTTTT
V gene: TRBV7-2
D gene: .
clone size: few
J gene: TRBJ2-2

CDR3 protein: CASSGMTSVTDTQYF
CDR3 DNA: TGTGCCAGCAGCGGAATGACTAGCGTCACAGATACGCAGTATTTT
V gene: TRBV9
D gene: TRBD2
clone size: .
J gene: TRBJ2-3

CDR3 protein: CASSLNEGFHNEQFF
CDR3 DNA: TGTGCCAGCAGCTTAAATGAGGGGTTCCACAATGAGCAGTTCTTC
V gene: TRBV7-6
D gene: .
clone size: .
J gene: TRBJ2-1

CDR3 protein: CASSLLWDRGNTEAFF
CDR3 DNA: TGTGCCAGCAGTCTGCTCTGGGACAGGGGTAACACTGAAGCTTTCTTT
V gene: TRBV12-3/TRBV12-4
D gene: TRBD1
clone size: .
J gene: TRBJ1-1

CDR3 protein: CASSSRGGSGNTIYF
CDR3 DNA: TGTGCCAGCAGCTCCCGGGGGGGATCGGGAAACACCATATATTTT
V gene: TRBV7-2
D gene: .
clone size: .
J gene: TRBJ1-3

CDR3 protein: CSAVRATNEKLFF
CDR3 DNA: TGCAGTGCGGTCCGAGCAACTAATGAAAAACTGTTTTTT
V gene: TRBV20-1
D gene: .
clone size: few
J gene: TRBJ1-4

CDR3 protein: CASSQDGAAEAFF
CDR3 DNA: TGTGCCAGCAGCCAAGACGGGGCGGCTGAGGCTTTCTTT
V gene: TRBV3-1
D gene: .
clone size: many
J gene: TRBJ1-1

CDR3 protein: CASSPQNNNEQFF
CDR3 DNA: TGTGCCAGCAGCCCCCAGAATAACAATGAGCAGTTCTTC
V gene: TRBV3-1
D gene: .
clone size: .
J gene: TRBJ2-1

CDR3 protein: CRPGAGDTDTQYF
CDR3 DNA: TGCAGGCCAGGAGCGGGGGACACAGATACGCAGTATTTT
V gene: TRBV20-1
D gene: TRBD2
clone size: many
J gene: TRBJ2-3

CDR3 protein: CASSLEGQGWDTQYF
CDR3 DNA: TGCGCCAGCAGCTTGGAAGGACAGGGCTGGGATACGCAGTATTTT
V gene: TRBV5-1
D gene: TRBD1
clone size: many
J gene: TRBJ2-3

CDR3 protein: CASSLGSVKNIQYF
CDR3 DNA: TGTGCCAGCAGTTTGGGTTCGGTCAAAAACATTCAGTACTTC
V gene: TRBV12-3/TRBV12-4
D gene: .
clone size: .
J gene: TRBJ2-4

CDR3 protein: CASSLESTSGGTDTQYF
CDR3 DNA: TGTGCCAGCAGCTTAGAGTCGACTAGCGGGGGGACAGATACGCAGTATTTT
V gene: TRBV7-6
D gene: TRBD2
clone size: few
J gene: TRBJ2-3

CDR3 protein: CASSLRGAGETDTQYF
CDR3 DNA: TGTGCCAGCAGCCTTCGGGGGGCCGGAGAAACAGATACGCAGTATTTT
V gene: TRBV11-1
D gene: .
clone size: many
J gene: TRBJ2-3

CDR3 protein: CSAKSGRETQYF
CDR3 DNA: TGCAGTGCAAAGTCCGGGAGAGAGACCCAGTACTTC
V gene: TRBV20-1
D gene: .
clone size: few
J gene: TRBJ2-5

CDR3 protein: CSARTLQETQYF
CDR3 DNA: TGCAGTGCCCGTACACTCCAAGAGACCCAGTACTTC
V gene: TRBV20-1
D gene: .
clone size: .
J gene: TRBJ2-5

CDR3 protein: CASSPSDSYEQYF
CDR3 DNA: TGTGCCAGCTCACCCTCAGACTCCTACGAGCAGTACTTC
V gene: TRBV18
D gene: .
clone size: .
J gene: TRBJ2-7

CDR3 protein: CATSRRTDAYEQYF
CDR3 DNA: TGTGCCACCAGCAGACGGACTGACGCCTACGAGCAGTACTTC
V gene: TRBV15
D gene: .
clone size: .
J gene: TRBJ2-7

CDR3 protein: CASSYSTGIEKLFF
CDR3 DNA: TGTGCCAGCAGTTACTCGACAGGGATTGAAAAACTGTTTTTT
V gene: TRBV6-6
D gene: TRBD1
clone size: .
J gene: TRBJ1-4

CDR3 protein: CASSRGDGQETQYF
CDR3 DNA: TGCGCCAGCAGCAGAGGGGACGGCCAAGAGACCCAGTACTTC
V gene: TRBV5-1
D gene: .
clone size: .
J gene: TRBJ2-5

CDR3 protein: CASSLGPGHPAYSPLHF
CDR3 DNA: TGTGCCAGCAGCTTGGGGCCCGGACATCCTGCGTATTCACCCCTCCACTTT
V gene: TRBV5-6
D gene: .
clone size: many
J gene: TRBJ1-6

CDR3 protein: CASSTLGSFTGELFF
CDR3 DNA: TGTGCCAGCAGTACCCTTGGCAGCTTCACCGGGGAGCTGTTTTTT
V gene: TRBV6-2/TRBV6-3
D gene: .
clone size: once
J gene: TRBJ2-2

CDR3 protein: CASSVAERGAYEQYF
CDR3 DNA: TGTGCCAGCAGCGTAGCCGAGCGGGGGGCCTACGAGCAGTACTTC
V gene: TRBV9
D gene: TRBD2
clone size: few
J gene: TRBJ2-7

CDR3 protein: CASQRVTTNEKLFF
CDR3 DNA: TGTGCCAGCCAGAGGGTTACAACTAATGAAAAACTGTTTTTT
V gene: TRBV5-5
D gene: .
clone size: few
J gene: TRBJ1-4

CDR3 protein: CASSPSSTGELFF
CDR3 DNA: TGTGCCAGCAGCCCTTCCAGCACCGGGGAGCTGTTTTTT
V gene: TRBV7-9
D gene: .
clone size: .
J gene: TRBJ2-2

CDR3 protein: CASSLAWVWGHFNQPQHF
CDR3 DNA: TGTGCCAGCAGCTTAGCGTGGGTGTGGGGACACTTCAATCAGCCCCAGCATTTT
V gene: TRBV7-6
D gene: .
clone size: few
J gene: TRBJ1-5

CDR3 protein: CASSPPRIFSTDTQYF
CDR3 DNA: TGTGCCAGCTCACCACCTAGGATTTTTAGCACAGATACGCAGTATTTT
V gene: TRBV18
D gene: .
clone size: few
J gene: TRBJ2-3

CDR3 protein: CASSQNRGNEQFF
CDR3 DNA: TGCGCCAGCAGCCAAAACAGGGGGAATGAGCAGTTCTTC
V gene: TRBV4-3
D gene: TRBD1
clone size: .
J gene: TRBJ2-1

CDR3 protein: CASSFGTGLFETQYF
CDR3 DNA: TGTGCTAGCAGCTTCGGGACTGGACTATTTGAGACCCAGTACTTC
V gene: TRBV7-7
D gene: .
clone size: .
J gene: TRBJ2-5

CDR3 protein: CASSFGLAGGSTDTQYF
CDR3 DNA: TGCGCCAGCAGCTTCGGACTAGCGGGGGGTAGCACAGATACGCAGTATTTT
V gene: TRBV5-1
D gene: TRBD2
clone size: few
J gene: TRBJ2-3

CDR3 protein: CASGGMSSYGYTF
CDR3 DNA: TGTGCCAGCGGGGGGATGAGCTCCTATGGCTACACCTTC
V gene: TRBV6-2/TRBV6-3
D gene: .
clone size: few
J gene: TRBJ1-2

CDR3 protein: CASSQDGRQEVF
CDR3 DNA: TGTGCCAGCAGCCAAGACGGGCGGCAGGAAGTCTTC
V gene: TRBV4-2
D gene: .
clone size: many
J gene: TRBJ2-1

CDR3 protein: CASSLGLLQGSQFF
CDR3 DNA: TGTGCCAGCAGCTTAGGCCTCCTCCAGGGGTCGCAGTTCTTC
V gene: TRBV7-2
D gene: .
clone size: .
J gene: TRBJ2-1

CDR3 protein: CSAGHPSPLHF
CDR3 DNA: TGCAGTGCTGGCCACCCTTCACCCCTCCACTTT
V gene: TRBV20-1
D gene: .
clone size: .
J gene: TRBJ1-6

CDR3 protein: CASSYWAGAYNEQFF
CDR3 DNA: TGCGCCAGCAGTTACTGGGCGGGGGCCTACAATGAGCAGTTCTTC
V gene: TRBV5-1
D gene: TRBD2
clone size: many
J gene: TRBJ2-1

CDR3 protein: CAWSVRGHEQYF
CDR3 DNA: TGTGCCTGGAGTGTACGAGGCCACGAGCAGTACTTC
V gene: TRBV30
D gene: .
clone size: .
J gene: TRBJ2-7

CDR3 protein: CASSSNRATIYF
CDR3 DNA: TGTGCCAGCAGCTCCAACAGGGCCACCATATATTTT
V gene: TRBV11-2
D gene: .
clone size: few
J gene: TRBJ1-3

CDR3 protein: CASASLGQDYGYTF
CDR3 DNA: TGTGCCAGTGCGTCTCTAGGACAGGACTATGGCTACACCTTC
V gene: TRBV19
D gene: TRBD1
clone size: .
J gene: TRBJ1-2

CDR3 protein: CASSSGQTQYF
CDR3 DNA: TGTGCCAGCAGTTCCGGGCAGACCCAGTACTTC
V gene: TRBV28
D gene: .
clone size: .
J gene: TRBJ2-5

CDR3 protein: CASSQGVQGKYGYTF
CDR3 DNA: TGCGCCAGCAGCCAAGGGGTCCAGGGGAAGTATGGCTACACCTTC
V gene: TRBV4-1
D gene: .
clone size: few
J gene: TRBJ1-2

CDR3 protein: CASSFKRDQPQHF
CDR3 DNA: TGTGCCAGCAGTTTCAAAAGAGATCAGCCCCAGCATTTT
V gene: TRBV12-3/TRBV12-4
D gene: .
clone size: few
J gene: TRBJ1-5

CDR3 protein: CSAMDRGLSTDTQYF
CDR3 DNA: TGCAGTGCTATGGACAGGGGGCTAAGCACAGATACGCAGTATTTT
V gene: TRBV20-1
D gene: TRBD1
clone size: few
J gene: TRBJ2-3

CDR3 protein: CASSPRTPRETQYF
CDR3 DNA: TGCGCCAGCAGCCCCAGGACCCCCAGAGAGACCCAGTACTTC
V gene: TRBV5-1
D gene: .
clone size: many
J gene: TRBJ2-5

CDR3 protein: CSVRTQGHYGYTF
CDR3 DNA: TGCAGCGTTCGGACACAGGGGCACTATGGCTACACCTTC
V gene: TRBV29-1
D gene: TRBD1
clone size: few
J gene: TRBJ1-2

CDR3 protein: CSASLPAEQFF
CDR3 DNA: TGCAGTGCTAGCCTCCCCGCCGAGCAGTTCTTC
V gene: TRBV20-1
D gene: .
clone size: .
J gene: TRBJ2-1

CDR3 protein: CASSLSSGNQPQHF
CDR3 DNA: TGTGCCAGCAGTTTAAGCAGCGGGAATCAGCCCCAGCATTTT
V gene: TRBV12-3/TRBV12-4
D gene: .
clone size: many
J gene: TRBJ1-5